The 17 T cell receptor beta chains listed next were all sequenced from one sample in a study of T cells in Graves' hyperthyroidism and ophthalmopathy. There were TCR beta CDR3 regions amplified from RNA transcripts. With the HTBI primer set, the TCR CDR3 went through a first round of RT-PCR. MiXCR, applied by TCRdb to the multiplex PCR reads, yields one record per CDR3 protein. Of around 300,000 distinct CDR3 sequences listed, roughly an eighth are singletons. Sequencing was performed on blood. These receptors originate from a woman in her forties with Graves' hyperthyroidism.

This clonotype was observed at least ten times. This rearrangement joins TRBV2 to TRBJ2-7; D remains ambiguous. V gave up 6 bases and J gave up 7 bases, with 13 bases separating them. There are 12 residues in the CDR3. From germline, CDR1 is SNHLY and CDR2 FYNNEI. The CDR3 here is CASRVPIGEQYF. The DNA of the CDR3 is TGTGCCAGCAGGGTACCCATCGGGGAGCAGTACTTC.

This rearrangement joins TRBV19 to TRBJ1-2; possibly TRBD1 for D (5 bases). Trimming took 8 bases from V and 5 from J, leaving 15 bases between them. The CDR3 contains 13 residues. In germline, CDR1 is LNHDA, CDR2 SQIVND (reference sequence). As DNA, the CDR3 is TGTGCCAGTCGACCGGGACTGGTGTATGGCTACACCTTC. Residues: CASRPGLVYGYTF.

This clonotype was counted between two and nine times. The chain links TRBV19 to TRBJ1-1; 7 bases fit TRBD1. This CDR3 spans 14 amino acids. CDR1 LNHDA and CDR2 SQIVND come from the germline V gene (reference sequence). The V and J ends lost 9 bases and 0 bases, in that order; junction bases with no gene match: 7. The CDR3 loop reads CASLPGQMNTEAFF. The DNA of the CDR3 is TGTGCCAGCCTGCCGGGACAGATGAACACTGAAGCTTTCTTT.

Many counts were recorded for this clonotype. This chain joins TRBV28 and TRBJ2-7; 10 bases map to TRBD1. CDR1 is MDHEN and CDR2 is SYDVKM in the germline V gene. After removal of 3 bases from V and 4 bases from J, the junction contained 6 bases not matched to a gene. This CDR3 has 15 residues. The CDR3 loop reads CASSFPGTGVYEQYF. The DNA of the CDR3 is TGTGCCAGCAGTTTCCCAGGGACAGGGGTATACGAGCAGTACTTC.

This clonotype has more than one count but fewer than ten. The chain couples TRBV12-3 or TRBV12-4 to TRBJ2-5; TRBD2 matches 12 bases. The ends lost 5 bases at V and 5 bases at J; junction bases unmatched: 9. CDR3 length: 16 residues. The CDR3 spells CASSPRLAGVYETQYF. The CDR3 DNA follows: TGTGCCAGCAGTCCCCGACTAGCGGGAGTTTACGAGACCCAGTACTTC.

This clonotype was counted ten times or more. This rearrangement joins TRBV7-9 to TRBJ2-7, with a possible D match to TRBD2 (7 bases). There are 15 residues in the CDR3. Germline CDR1 reads SEHNR; CDR2 reads FQNEAQ (reference sequence). The V gene lost 3 bases and the J gene lost 5 bases, with 17 bases spanning the gap. CDR3 residues: CASSFPGQRGDEQYF. The CDR3 nucleotides read TGTGCCAGCAGCTTTCCTGGACAGCGGGGCGACGAGCAGTACTTC.

V is TRBV20-1 and J is TRBJ2-7; TRBD2 matches 7 bases. The CDR3 runs 16 residues. After removal of 1 base from V and 3 bases from J, the junction contained 12 bases not matched to a gene. Germline V gene sequence: CDR1 DFQATT, CDR2 SNEGSKA (reference sequence). CDR3 nucleotide sequence: TGCAGTGCTAGAGCCCCGGTGGGAGGGGATAACTACGAGCAGTACTTC. Translating gives CSARAPVGGDNYEQYF.

Many counts were recorded for this clonotype. The V call is TRBV5-1, the J call TRBJ2-7; 9 nucleotides align to TRBD1. The CDR3 sequence is 15 residues long. CDR1 is SGHRS and CDR2 is YFSETQ in the germline V gene. The J segment lost 2 bases and the V segment lost 2 bases, leaving 5 bases of the junction unmatched. The CDR3 coding sequence is TGCGCCAGCAGCTTAAACGGACAGGGGACCTACGAGCAGTACTTC. Translating it yields CASSLNGQGTYEQYF.

Many counts were recorded for this clonotype. This chain's CDR3 is CASSGQGRGPANEQYF. CDR3 in DNA: TGTGCCAGCAGCGGTCAGGGGCGGGGCCCCGCGAACGAGCAGTACTTC. The chain carries TRBV28 and TRBJ2-7; the D gene could be TRBD1 or TRBD2 (6 bases each). CDR1 MDHEN and CDR2 SYDVKM come from the germline V gene. With 6 bases removed from V and 5 bases from J, the gap between germline ends came to 23 bases. The CDR3 is made up of 16 amino acids. Full variable domain (missing parts from reference TRBV28 and TRBJ2-7): DVKVTQSSRYLVKRTGEKVFLECVQDMDHENMFWYRQDPGLGLRLIYFSYDVKMKEKGDIPEGYSVSREKKERFSLILESASTNQTSMYLCASSGQGRGPANEQYFGPGTRLTVT.

The chain has TRBV6-1 and TRBJ2-7; TRBD2 matches at 13 bases. With V trimmed by 5 bases and J by 7 bases, 8 bases remained unmatched. Germline-derived CDR1 and CDR2 are MNHNS and SASEGT. The CDR3 contains 15 residues. The CDR3 region is CASSPGTSGTGEQYF. The DNA of the CDR3 is TGTGCCAGCAGTCCCGGGACTAGCGGGACGGGGGAGCAGTACTTC.

This clonotype was seen at least ten times. The chain is built from TRBV29-1 and TRBJ1-2; D not resolved. V was cut by 1 base and J by 9 bases, with 18 bases left in between. Germline assignment: CDR1 SQVTM and CDR2 ANQGSEA. This CDR3 has 14 residues. CDR3 sequence (DNA): TGCAGCGTTGAAGGTCTTGTCAGGAGCGATCGCTACACCTTC. Encoded protein: CSVEGLVRSDRYTF.

This clonotype was seen many times. The J gene is TRBJ2-1, the V gene TRBV5-1; 11 nucleotides match TRBD2. Germline trimming cut 2 bases from V and 4 bases from J; bases unmatched to any gene: 14. Germline CDR1 reads SGHRS; CDR2 reads YFSETQ. This CDR3 region has 19 residues. CDR3 protein: CASSFALAGGPTTYNEQFF. The CDR3 bases are TGCGCCAGCAGCTTCGCGCTAGCGGGAGGTCCAACTACATACAATGAGCAGTTCTTC.

This clonotype was seen at least ten times. The chain is built from TRBV20-1 and TRBJ1-6, with 9 bases fitting TRBD1. Germline CDR1 reads DFQATT; CDR2 reads SNEGSKA (reference sequence). The CDR3 extends over 13 amino acids. Unmatched junction bases numbered 10, after V lost 5 bases and J lost 14 bases. The CDR3 spells CSAPGTGPSALHF. As DNA, the CDR3 is TGCAGTGCTCCCGGGACAGGGCCATCTGCCCTCCACTTT.

The rearrangement uses TRBV20-1 and TRBJ2-1; D possibly uses TRBD1 or TRBD2 (5 bases each). The CDR3 is made up of 12 amino acids. In germline, CDR1 is DFQATT, CDR2 SNEGSKA (reference sequence). V lost 6 bases to trimming and J lost 8 bases, with 14 bases between them. The CDR3 bases are TGCAGTGCCCCGGGGCTAGTCTATGAGCAGTTCTTC. It yields the protein CSAPGLVYEQFF.

The chain carries TRBV2 and TRBJ2-5; 8 bases align to TRBD2. Trimming cost V 8 bases and J 4 bases; bases outside gene matches: 9. The germline CDR1 and CDR2 sequences are SNHLY and FYNNEI. The CDR3 length is 14 residues. The CDR3 DNA reads as TGTGCCAGCTTAGCGGGACTAGGGGGAGAGACCCAGTACTTC. Translation: CASLAGLGGETQYF. Filled out from reference TRBV2 and TRBJ2-5, the complete variable domain reads EPEVTQTPSHQVTQMGQEVILRCVPISNHLYFYWYRQILGQKVEFLVSFYNNEISEKSEIFDDQFSVERPDGSNFTLKIRSTKLEDSAMYFCASLAGLGGETQYFGPGTRLLVL.

The V call is TRBV4-1, the J call TRBJ1-3; D ambiguous. Trimming stripped 6 bases from V and 0 bases from J, with 12 bases between. Germline assignment: CDR1 MGHRA and CDR2 YSYEKL. This CDR3 is built from 15 residues. CDR3 loop: CASRQVGNSGNTIYF. DNA for the CDR3: TGCGCCAGCAGGCAGGTTGGAAACTCTGGAAACACCATATATTTT.

The CDR3, as DNA: TGCAGCGTTCTACCCTGGGGTCCGGGCACTGAAGCTTTCTTT. Translation: CSVLPWGPGTEAFF. The chain links TRBV29-1 to TRBJ1-1; D gene unclear. The CDR3 is 14 residues long. V gave up 5 bases and J gave up 4 bases, with 17 bases separating them. Germline V gene sequence: CDR1 SQVTM, CDR2 ANQGSEA. Looking up the rest from reference TRBV29-1 and TRBJ1-1 gives the full variable domain: SAVISQKPSRDICQRGTSLTIQCQVDSQVTMMFWYRQQPGQSLTLIATANQGSEATYESGFVIDKFPISRPNLTFSTLTVSNMSPEDSSIYLCSVLPWGPGTEAFFGQGTRLTVV.